A selection of T cell receptor beta chains follows, all from one sample in a study of blood T cell repertoires in COVID-19. Produced via immunoSEQ multiplex PCR; TCRdb's table is partial and in-frame only. The sample consists of fewer than 300,000 clones, 90% of them appearing once. The sequenced sample was PBMCs or T cells enriched from blood (not recorded which). These receptors all stem from a woman aged 25 to 39 who had recovered from COVID-19. CDR3s include the opening cysteine and the closing phenylalanine or tryptophan. D genes are given only for firm matches. Size is stated for part of the rows, as once, few or many counts, or as a class when the clone is expanded.

cdr3_aa cdr3_nt d_call clone_size j_call v_call
CASSLSAGGHYGYTF TGTGCCAGCAGCTTAAGTGCGGGGGGTCACTATGGCTACACCTTC - - TRBJ1-2 TRBV7-3
CASSAGQGAGNTIYF TGTGCCAGCAGCGCGGGACAGGGGGCTGGAAACACCATATATTTT TRBD1 - TRBJ1-3 TRBV9
CASSLGQINEAFF TGTGCCAGCAGCTTAGGACAGATTAATGAAGCTTTCTTT - - TRBJ1-1 TRBV7-9
CASSPTWRAGSSYNEQFF TGTGCCAGCAGCCCCACTTGGCGAGCGGGGTCCTCCTACAATGAGCAGTTCTTC TRBD2 - TRBJ2-1 TRBV7-9
CASSLFASIYGYTF TGTGCCAGCAGCTTATTTGCGAGCATCTATGGCTACACCTTC - few TRBJ1-2 TRBV7-2
CASSYNPSREQYF TGTGCCAGCAGTTACAACCCATCGCGCGAGCAGTACTTC - - TRBJ2-7 TRBV6-2/TRBV6-3
CASSVEQGHQPQHF TGTGCCAGCAGTGTAGAGCAGGGTCATCAGCCCCAGCATTTT - - TRBJ1-5 TRBV2
CASSIEREKLFF TGTGCCAGTAGTATTGAGAGGGAAAAACTGTTTTTT - - TRBJ1-4 TRBV19
CASSLAVYNEQFF TGTGCCAGCAGCCTTGCAGTGTACAATGAGCAGTTCTTC - - TRBJ2-1 TRBV9
CASSLAGRGSRGREAFF TGCGCCAGCAGCTTGGCCGGTAGGGGGAGCAGGGGGCGCGAAGCTTTCTTT TRBD1 - TRBJ1-1 TRBV5-1
CASSPGQGPYNEQFF TGCGCCAGCAGCCCCGGACAGGGTCCCTACAATGAGCAGTTCTTC TRBD1 - TRBJ2-1 TRBV5-1
CASGGGSAGYNEQFF TGTGCTAGTGGGGGCGGAAGTGCGGGCTACAATGAGCAGTTCTTC - once TRBJ2-1 TRBV12-5
CASSRLAGGLYNEQFF TGCGCCAGCAGCCGATTAGCGGGAGGTCTATACAATGAGCAGTTCTTC TRBD2 - TRBJ2-1 TRBV4-3
CASSPPRVPYEQYF TGTGCCAGCAGCCCCCCCAGGGTCCCCTACGAGCAGTACTTC - - TRBJ2-7 TRBV28
CAIMKEKTSTDTQYF TGTGCCATCATGAAAGAGAAAACTAGCACAGATACGCAGTATTTT - - TRBJ2-3 TRBV10-3
CSATPGGSHEQYF TGCAGCGCCACTCCAGGGGGTAGCCACGAGCAGTACTTC TRBD1 - TRBJ2-7 TRBV29-1
CAWSAPGSPLHF TGTGCCTGGAGTGCCCCAGGTTCACCCCTCCACTTT - - TRBJ1-6 TRBV30
CASSTGTGAHYSNQPQHF TGTGCCAGTAGCACGGGGACAGGCGCTCATTATAGCAATCAGCCCCAGCATTTT TRBD1 - TRBJ1-5 TRBV19
CASSQGGTHQPQHF TGTGCCAGCAGCCAAGGCGGGACCCATCAGCCCCAGCATTTT - once TRBJ1-5 TRBV7-9
CASSLGGITYEQYF TGCGCCAGCAGCTTGGGAGGGATTACCTACGAGCAGTACTTC - few TRBJ2-7 TRBV5-1
CASSLGLAGVYEQYF TGTGCCAGCAGCTTGGGACTAGCGGGTGTCTACGAGCAGTACTTC TRBD2 - TRBJ2-7 TRBV5-6
CASSDPGEETQYF TGTGCCAGCAGTGATCCAGGGGAAGAGACCCAGTACTTC - - TRBJ2-5 TRBV6-1
CASSSGTAYGYTF TGTGCCAGCAGTTCAGGGACAGCCTATGGCTACACCTTC TRBD1 medium-sized TRBJ1-2 TRBV27
CASSVGQGAYEQYF TGTGCCAGCAGCGTGGGACAGGGAGCCTACGAGCAGTACTTC TRBD1 - TRBJ2-7 TRBV5-4
CASRSGFNYGYTF TGTGCCAGCAGATCGGGATTTAACTATGGCTACACCTTC - - TRBJ1-2 TRBV28
CASSFPIGTQGQGKSNEQYF TGCGCCAGCAGCTTCCCTATTGGAACCCAAGGACAGGGGAAAAGTAACGAGCAGTACTTC TRBD1 - TRBJ2-7 TRBV5-1
CASSKRDRYEQYF TGCGCCAGCAGCAAACGGGACAGATACGAGCAGTACTTC TRBD1 - TRBJ2-7 TRBV5-1
CASSLGGDTYGYTF TGTGCCAGCAGCTTAGGTGGGGACACTTATGGCTACACCTTC - - TRBJ1-2 TRBV7-9
CASSPRTGSSYEQYF TGCGCCAGCAGCCCCCGGACAGGGAGCTCCTACGAGCAGTACTTC TRBD1 - TRBJ2-7 TRBV5-1
CASSLGRLAGGNEQFF TGTGCCAGCAGCTTAGGCCGACTAGCGGGAGGTAATGAGCAGTTCTTC TRBD2 - TRBJ2-1 TRBV7-8
CASMTSGSYEQYF TGTGCCAGCATGACTAGCGGGTCCTACGAGCAGTACTTC TRBD2 - TRBJ2-7 TRBV11-2
CASSVDRGTEAFF TGTGCCAGCAGCGTAGACAGGGGCACTGAAGCTTTCTTT TRBD1 - TRBJ1-1 TRBV9
CASSEWEQGAYEQYF TGCGCCAGCAGTGAGTGGGAACAGGGGGCGTACGAGCAGTACTTC TRBD1 - TRBJ2-7 TRBV10-1
CACRQENTEAFF TGTGCCTGCAGACAGGAGAACACTGAAGCTTTCTTT - - TRBJ1-1 TRBV30
CASRGAGYEQYF TGTGCCAGCAGGGGGGCCGGGTACGAGCAGTACTTC - - TRBJ2-7 TRBV28
CASSDGGFQPQHF TGTGCCAGCAGCGACGGGGGTTTTCAGCCCCAGCATTTT - - TRBJ1-5 TRBV28
CASSFGQGNRNEQFF TGTGCCAGCAGTTTCGGCCAGGGAAACCGCAATGAGCAGTTCTTC - - TRBJ2-1 TRBV28